The source of this T cell receptor beta chain is a study of blood T cells in healthy people across ages. Study conclusions and caveats: Roughly linearly, TCR beta diversity per million T cells fell as age increased.

Then a second PCR, running roughly 6 to 12 cycles, was carried out with a sample-barcoded 5' primer and a J-beta primer mix. TCRdb called the 5' RACE reads again in MiXCR, with one record for every CDR3 protein. The sample consists of roughly 1.4 million distinct CDR3 sequences, approximately 59% of them appearing once. Details on this clonotype: The target antigen is unknown.

This TCR was sampled from a young man in good health. Material for sequencing was blood.

The CDR3 loop reads CASSEGFGGDYGYTF. CDR3 nucleotides: TGTGCCAGCAGTGAAGGTTTCGGAGGGGATTATGGCTACACCTTC. The chain employs TRBV6-1 and TRBJ1-2; D is perhaps TRBD1 (5 bases). The V gene's germline CDR1 is MNHNS and CDR2 SASEGT. The CDR3 consists of 15 residues. Trimming shortened V by 1 base and J by 5 bases, and 14 bases separated the two germline ends.